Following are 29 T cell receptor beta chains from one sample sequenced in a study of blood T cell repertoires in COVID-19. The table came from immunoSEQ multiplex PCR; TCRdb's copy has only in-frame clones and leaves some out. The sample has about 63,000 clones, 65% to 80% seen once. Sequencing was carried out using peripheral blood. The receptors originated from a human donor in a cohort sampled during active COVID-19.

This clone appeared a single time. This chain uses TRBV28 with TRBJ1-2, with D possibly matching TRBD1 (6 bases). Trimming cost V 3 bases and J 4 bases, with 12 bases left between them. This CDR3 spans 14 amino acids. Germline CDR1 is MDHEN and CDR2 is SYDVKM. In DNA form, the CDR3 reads TGTGCCAGCAGTTTGTGGGGGCTACGCTATGGCTACACCTTC. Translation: CASSLWGLRYGYTF.

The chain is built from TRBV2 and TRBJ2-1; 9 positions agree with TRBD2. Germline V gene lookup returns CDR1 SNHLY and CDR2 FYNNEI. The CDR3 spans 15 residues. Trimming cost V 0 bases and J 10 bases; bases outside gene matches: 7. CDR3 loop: CASSEAHGGRVEQFF. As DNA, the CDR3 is TGTGCCAGCAGTGAAGCGCATGGCGGGAGGGTAGAGCAGTTCTTC.

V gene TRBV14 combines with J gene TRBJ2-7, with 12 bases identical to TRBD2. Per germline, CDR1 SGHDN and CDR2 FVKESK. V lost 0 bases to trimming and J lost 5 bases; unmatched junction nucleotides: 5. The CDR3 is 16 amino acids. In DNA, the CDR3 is TGTGCCAGCAGCCAAGATCGACTAGCGGGAGACAACGAGCAGTACTTC. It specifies CASSQDRLAGDNEQYF.

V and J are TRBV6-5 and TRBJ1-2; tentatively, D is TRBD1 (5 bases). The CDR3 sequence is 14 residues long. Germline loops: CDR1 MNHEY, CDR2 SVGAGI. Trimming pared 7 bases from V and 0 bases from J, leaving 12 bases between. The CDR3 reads CASTQPRANYGYTF. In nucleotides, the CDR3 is TGTGCCAGCACTCAACCCAGGGCTAACTATGGCTACACCTTC.

The CDR3 is CASSQLSGTISLNEQFF. Written as DNA, the CDR3 is TGTGCCAGCAGTCAACTTAGCGGGACCATATCACTCAATGAGCAGTTCTTC. The J gene is TRBJ2-1, the V gene TRBV28, with 8 bases fitting TRBD2. The CDR3 contains 17 residues. The V gene's germline CDR1 is MDHEN and CDR2 SYDVKM. The trim removed 5 bases at V and 6 bases at J, leaving 15 bases unmatched.

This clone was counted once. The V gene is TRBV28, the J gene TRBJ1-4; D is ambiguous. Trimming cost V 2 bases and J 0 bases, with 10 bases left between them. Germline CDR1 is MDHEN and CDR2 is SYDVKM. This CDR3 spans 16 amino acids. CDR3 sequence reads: CASSLRRVATNEKLFF. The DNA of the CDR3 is TGTGCCAGCAGTTTAAGGAGGGTGGCAACTAATGAAAAACTGTTTTTT. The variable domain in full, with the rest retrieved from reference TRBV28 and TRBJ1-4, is DVKVTQSSRYLVKRTGEKVFLECVQDMDHENMFWYRQDPGLGLRLIYFSYDVKMKEKGDIPEGYSVSREKKERFSLILESASTNQTSMYLCASSLRRVATNEKLFFGSGTQLSVL.

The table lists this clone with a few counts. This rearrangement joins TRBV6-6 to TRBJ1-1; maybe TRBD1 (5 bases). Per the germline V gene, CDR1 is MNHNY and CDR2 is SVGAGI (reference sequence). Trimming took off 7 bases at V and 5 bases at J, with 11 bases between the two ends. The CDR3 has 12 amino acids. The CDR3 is CASTLGGTEAFF. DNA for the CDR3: TGTGCCAGCACCCTGGGGGGAACTGAAGCTTTCTTT.

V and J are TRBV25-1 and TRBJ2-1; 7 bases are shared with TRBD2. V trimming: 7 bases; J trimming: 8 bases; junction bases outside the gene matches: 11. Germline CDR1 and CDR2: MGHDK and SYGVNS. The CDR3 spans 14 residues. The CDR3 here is CASTEGGAWDEQFF. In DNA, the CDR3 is TGTGCCAGCACGGAGGGAGGGGCTTGGGATGAGCAGTTCTTC.

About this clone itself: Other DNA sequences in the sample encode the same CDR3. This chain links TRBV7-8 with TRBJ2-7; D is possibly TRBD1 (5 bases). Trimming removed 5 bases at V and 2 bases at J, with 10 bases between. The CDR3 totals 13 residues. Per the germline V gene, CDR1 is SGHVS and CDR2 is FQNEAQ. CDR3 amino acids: CASSRDRPYEQYF. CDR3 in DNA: TGTGCCAGCAGCCGCGACAGACCCTACGAGCAGTACTTC.

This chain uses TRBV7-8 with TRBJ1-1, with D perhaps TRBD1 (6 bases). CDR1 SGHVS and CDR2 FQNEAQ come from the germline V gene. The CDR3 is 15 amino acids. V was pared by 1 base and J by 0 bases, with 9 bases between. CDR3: CASSLDQGMNTEAFF. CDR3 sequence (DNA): TGTGCCAGCAGCTTAGACCAGGGGATGAACACTGAAGCTTTCTTT.

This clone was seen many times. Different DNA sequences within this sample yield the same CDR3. For the CDR3, the DNA is TGTGCCAGTAGTTCCGCAGCGGGCTCCTACGAGCAGTACTTC. Translating gives CASSSAAGSYEQYF. The gene calls are TRBV19 and TRBJ2-7; possibly TRBD2 for D (6 bases). The CDR3 has 14 amino acids. Germline V gene sequence: CDR1 LNHDA, CDR2 SQIVND (reference sequence). The V end lost 5 bases, the J end lost 0 bases, and 11 bases lay between the germline ends. Filled out from reference TRBV19 and TRBJ2-7, the complete variable domain reads DGGITQSPKYLFRKEGQNVTLSCEQNLNHDAMYWYRQDPGQGLRLIYYSQIVNDFQKGDIAEGYSVSREKKESFPLTVTSAQKNPTAFYLCASSSAAGSYEQYFGPGTRLTVT.

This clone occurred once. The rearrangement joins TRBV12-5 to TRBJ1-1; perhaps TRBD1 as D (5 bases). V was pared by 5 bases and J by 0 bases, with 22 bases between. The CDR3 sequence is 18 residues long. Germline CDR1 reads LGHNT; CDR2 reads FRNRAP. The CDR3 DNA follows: TGTGCTAGTGGTAAACAGGTGAGCTATCGAGACATGAACACTGAAGCTTTCTTT. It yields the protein CASGKQVSYRDMNTEAFF.

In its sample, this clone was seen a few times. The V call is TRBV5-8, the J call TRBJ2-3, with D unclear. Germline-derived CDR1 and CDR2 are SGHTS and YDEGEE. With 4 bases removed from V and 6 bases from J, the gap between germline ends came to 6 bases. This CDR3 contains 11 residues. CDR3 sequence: CASSRVDTQYF. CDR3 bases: TGTGCCAGCAGCCGTGTTGATACGCAGTATTTT.

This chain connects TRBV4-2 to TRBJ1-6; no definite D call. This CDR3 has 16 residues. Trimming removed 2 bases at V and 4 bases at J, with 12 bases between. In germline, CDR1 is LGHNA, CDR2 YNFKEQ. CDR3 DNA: TGTGCCAGCAGCCAACAGTCTCACGGGTATAATTCACCCCTCCACTTT. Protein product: CASSQQSHGYNSPLHF.

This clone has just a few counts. The CDR3 DNA reads TGTGCCAGCAGCCCACGTAGTGGTGGGAGATGGGCCGGGGAGCTGTTTTTT. It encodes CASSPRSGGRWAGELFF. This chain links TRBV3-1 (or the pseudogene TRBV3-2) with TRBJ2-2; tentatively, D is TRBD2 (5 bases). The germline V gene has CDR1 LGHDT and CDR2 YNNKEL (reference sequence). The CDR3 spans 17 residues. V lost 4 bases and J 6 bases, leaving 21 bases between the germline ends.

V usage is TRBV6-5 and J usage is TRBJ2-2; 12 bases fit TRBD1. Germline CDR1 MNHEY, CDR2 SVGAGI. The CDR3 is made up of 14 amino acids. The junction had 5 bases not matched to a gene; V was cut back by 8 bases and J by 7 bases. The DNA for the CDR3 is TGTGCCAGCGGGGGGACAGGGGGCATCGGGGAGCTGTTTTTT. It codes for CASGGTGGIGELFF.

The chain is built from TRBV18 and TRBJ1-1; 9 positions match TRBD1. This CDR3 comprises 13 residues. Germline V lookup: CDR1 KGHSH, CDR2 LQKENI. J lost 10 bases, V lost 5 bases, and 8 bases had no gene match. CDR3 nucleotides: TGTGCCAGCTCAGGAGATTACAGGGGGCGAGCTTTCTTT. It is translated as CASSGDYRGRAFF.

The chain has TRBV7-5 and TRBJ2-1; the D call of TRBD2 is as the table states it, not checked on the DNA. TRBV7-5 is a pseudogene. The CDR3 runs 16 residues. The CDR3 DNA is TGTGCCAGAAGCCCCGAAAAGCGGGGGGCCCCGACAGGGCAGTTCTTC. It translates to CARSPEKRGAPTGQFF.

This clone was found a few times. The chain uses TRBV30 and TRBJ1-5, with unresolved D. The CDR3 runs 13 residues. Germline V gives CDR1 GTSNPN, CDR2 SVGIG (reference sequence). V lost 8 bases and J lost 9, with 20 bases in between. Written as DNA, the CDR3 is TGTGCCGGAAGCGTGGGAGGTTTGGGGCCCCAGCATTTT. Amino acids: CAGSVGGLGPQHF. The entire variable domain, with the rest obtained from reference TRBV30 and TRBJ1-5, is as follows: SQTIHQWPATLVQPVGSPLSLECTVEGTSNPNLYWYRQAAGRGLQLLFYSVGIGQISSEVPQNLSASRPQDRQFILSSKKLLLSDSGFYLCAGSVGGLGPQHFGDGTRLSIL.

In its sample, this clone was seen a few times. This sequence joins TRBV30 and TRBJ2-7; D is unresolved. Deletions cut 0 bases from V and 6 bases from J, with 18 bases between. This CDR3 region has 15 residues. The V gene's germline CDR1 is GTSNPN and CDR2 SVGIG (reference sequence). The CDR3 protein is CAWSVREAGPLEQYF. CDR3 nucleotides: TGTGCCTGGAGTGTACGAGAGGCCGGTCCACTCGAGCAGTACTTC.

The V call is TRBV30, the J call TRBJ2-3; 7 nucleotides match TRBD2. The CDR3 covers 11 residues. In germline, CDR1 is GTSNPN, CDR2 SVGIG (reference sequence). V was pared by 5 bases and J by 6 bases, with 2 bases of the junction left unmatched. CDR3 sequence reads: CAWWGGDTQYF. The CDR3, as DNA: TGTGCCTGGTGGGGGGGGGATACGCAGTATTTT. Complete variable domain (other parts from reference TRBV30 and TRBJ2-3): SQTIHQWPATLVQPVGSPLSLECTVEGTSNPNLYWYRQAAGRGLQLLFYSVGIGQISSEVPQNLSASRPQDRQFILSSKKLLLSDSGFYLCAWWGGDTQYFGPGTRLTVL.

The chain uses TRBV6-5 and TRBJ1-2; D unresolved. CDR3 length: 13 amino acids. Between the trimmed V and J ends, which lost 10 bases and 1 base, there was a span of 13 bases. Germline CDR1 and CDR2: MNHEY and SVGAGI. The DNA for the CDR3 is TGTGCCACAGACACCGATTTTAACTATGGCTACACCTTC. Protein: CATDTDFNYGYTF.

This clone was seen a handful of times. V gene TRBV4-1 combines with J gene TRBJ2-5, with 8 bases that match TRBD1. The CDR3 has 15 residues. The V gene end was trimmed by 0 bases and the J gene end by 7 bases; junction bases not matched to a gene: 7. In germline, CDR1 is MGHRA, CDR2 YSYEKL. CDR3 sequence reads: CASSQDRPGTGTQYF. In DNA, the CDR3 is TGCGCCAGCAGCCAAGACCGTCCAGGGACAGGGACCCAGTACTTC.

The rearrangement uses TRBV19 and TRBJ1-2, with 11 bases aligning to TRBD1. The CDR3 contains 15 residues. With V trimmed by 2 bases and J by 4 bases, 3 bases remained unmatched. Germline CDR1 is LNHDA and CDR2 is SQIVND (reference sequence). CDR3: CASSILGTGGYGYTF. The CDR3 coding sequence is TGTGCCAGTAGTATACTAGGGACAGGGGGCTATGGCTACACCTTC.

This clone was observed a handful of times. In DNA form, the CDR3 reads TGCGCCAGCAACCCCGGCGGCGGGAGTAAGAGAGAGACCCAGTACTTC. Its protein product is CASNPGGGSKRETQYF. The V call is TRBV5-1, the J call TRBJ2-5; 7 bases line up with TRBD2. Germline lookup yields CDR1 SGHRS and CDR2 YFSETQ. The V and J ends lost 6 bases and 4 bases, in that order; junction bases with no gene match: 15. The CDR3 consists of 16 residues.

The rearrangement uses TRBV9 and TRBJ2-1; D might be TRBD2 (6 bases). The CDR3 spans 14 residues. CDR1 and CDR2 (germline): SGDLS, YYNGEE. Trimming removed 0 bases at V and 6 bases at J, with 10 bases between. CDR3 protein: CASSVEVTSNEQFF. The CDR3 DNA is TGTGCCAGCAGCGTAGAAGTGACTAGCAATGAGCAGTTCTTC.

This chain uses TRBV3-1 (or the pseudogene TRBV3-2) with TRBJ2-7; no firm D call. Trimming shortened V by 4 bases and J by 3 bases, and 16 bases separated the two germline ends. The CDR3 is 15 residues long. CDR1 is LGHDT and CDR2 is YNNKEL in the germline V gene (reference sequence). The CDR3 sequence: CASSRSTTASYEQYF. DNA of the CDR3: TGTGCCAGCAGCCGCTCGACCACGGCTAGCTACGAGCAGTACTTC.

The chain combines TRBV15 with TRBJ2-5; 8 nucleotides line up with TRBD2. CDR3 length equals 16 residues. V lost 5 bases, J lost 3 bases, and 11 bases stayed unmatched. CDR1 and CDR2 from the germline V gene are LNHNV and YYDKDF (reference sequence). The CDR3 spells CATSFSLAGLKETQYF. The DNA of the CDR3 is TGTGCCACCAGCTTTAGCCTAGCGGGTCTAAAAGAGACCCAGTACTTC.

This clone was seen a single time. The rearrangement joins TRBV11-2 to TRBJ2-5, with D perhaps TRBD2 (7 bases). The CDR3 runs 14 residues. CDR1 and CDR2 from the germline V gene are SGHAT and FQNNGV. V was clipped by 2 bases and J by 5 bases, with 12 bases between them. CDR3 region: CASSLMGGLETQYF. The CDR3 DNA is TGTGCCAGCAGCTTAATGGGGGGGCTGGAGACCCAGTACTTC. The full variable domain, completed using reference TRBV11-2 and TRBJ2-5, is EAGVAQSPRYKIIEKRQSVAFWCNPISGHATLYWYQQILGQGPKLLIQFQNNGVVDDSQLPKDRFSAERLKGVDSTLKIQPAKLEDSAVYLCASSLMGGLETQYFGPGTRLLVL.